The clone carrying this T cell receptor (beta chain) was found many times. Its antigen is still unknown. The assay was immunoSEQ multiplex PCR, and TCRdb's table has in-frame clones only and misses some. The sample carries about 50,000 clones, less than 85% recorded once. This sample was taken from a study of identifying expanded T cells in peripheral blood. Findings and limits, study-wide: Technical replicates showed approximately 1.2 changed clones; approximately 2 weeks roughly 16; four weeks 19. Across healthy donors, higher total template counts meant significantly greater two-week count variance.

Healthy donors had no documented immune events, such as infections, while sampled. Germline CDR1 LNHDA, CDR2 SQIVND (reference sequence). The CDR3 extends over 15 amino acids. Trimming took 3 bases from V and 2 from J, leaving 11 bases between them. The chain is built from TRBV19 and TRBJ1-5; D gene ambiguous. The specimen was blood. The clonotype was recovered from a person aged 18-70 years in good health. In nucleotides, the CDR3 is TGTGCCAGTAGTATTTCAGCCGGCGGCAATCAGCCCCAGCATTTT. It specifies CASSISAGGNQPQHF. Complete variable domain (other parts from reference TRBV19 and TRBJ1-5): DGGITQSPKYLFRKEGQNVTLSCEQNLNHDAMYWYRQDPGQGLRLIYYSQIVNDFQKGDIAEGYSVSREKKESFPLTVTSAQKNPTAFYLCASSISAGGNQPQHFGDGTRLSIL.